This TCR beta chain was captured in a study of blood T cell repertoires in COVID-19. Overall study: COVID-19 samples from acute and convalescent phases originated in the United States, Italy and Spain. Nucleic acid was either cDNA or gDNA, and it came from T cells, B-cell-depleted T cells, or PBMCs.

CDR3 size: 13 residues. Germline V lookup: CDR1 SGHTA, CDR2 FQGNSA. V lost 3 bases, J lost 4 bases, and 9 bases lay in between. Methods used by the authors: Nucleated cell number was recorded as an estimate derived from reference gene primer amplification. Libraries were prepared by immunoSEQ multiplex PCR; TCRdb keeps only in-frame clonotypes and omits some of them. From that table come the V and J calls and clone size; the DNA was used to work out D and trimming. The sample lists about 140,000 clones; more than 80% were seen once. Among Cohort 3 donors, those recovered had two negative PCRs, clearance, or symptom resolution.

This receptor was taken from a man aged 45-65 years who had recovered from COVID-19. The gene calls are TRBV7-2 and TRBJ1-1, with D unresolved. The sample consisted of PBMCs or T cells enriched from blood (not recorded which). Here the CDR3 reads CASSLTWATEAFF. For the CDR3, the DNA is TGTGCCAGCAGCTTGACCTGGGCCACTGAAGCTTTCTTT.